This T cell receptor (beta chain) emerged from a study of control samples from healthy donors and cancer patients. V dropped 4 bases and J dropped 6; count of bases not matched to a gene: 9. The germline gives CDR1 SEHNR, CDR2 FQNEAQ (reference sequence). CDR3 length: 15 residues. The protocol was immunoSEQ multiplex PCR, while the TCRdb copy is restricted to in-frame clones and leaves out a portion. The table includes around 150,000 clones, about 90% detected once. This clone was recorded once. The origin of this receptor is a man aged 18 to 30 in good health. Material: blood. The chain is built from TRBV7-9 and TRBJ2-7; 10 bases are a match to TRBD1. CDR3 loop: CASSSLGQGTAEQYF. The DNA of the CDR3 is TGTGCCAGCAGCTCTCTGGGACAGGGGACTGCCGAGCAGTACTTC.